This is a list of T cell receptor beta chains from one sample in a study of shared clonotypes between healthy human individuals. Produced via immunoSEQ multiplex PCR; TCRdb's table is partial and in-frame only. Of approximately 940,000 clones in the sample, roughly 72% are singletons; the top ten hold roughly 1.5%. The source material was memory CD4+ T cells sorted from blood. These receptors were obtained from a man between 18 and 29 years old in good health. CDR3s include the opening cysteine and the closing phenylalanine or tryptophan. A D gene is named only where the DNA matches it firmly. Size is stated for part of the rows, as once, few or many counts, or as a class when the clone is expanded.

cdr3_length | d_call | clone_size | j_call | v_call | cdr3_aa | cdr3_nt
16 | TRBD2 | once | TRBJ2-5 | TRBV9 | CASSAGLAGAQETQYF | TGTGCCAGCAGCGCCGGACTAGCGGGGGCCCAAGAGACCCAGTACTTC
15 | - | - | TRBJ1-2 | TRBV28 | CASNWAAGGIYGYTF | TGTGCCAGCAATTGGGCAGCGGGGGGAATCTATGGCTACACCTTC
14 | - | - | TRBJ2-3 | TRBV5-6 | CASSLSLRTDTQYF | TGTGCCAGCAGCTTAAGTTTGCGCACAGATACGCAGTATTTT
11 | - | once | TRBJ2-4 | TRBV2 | CASSSKNIQYF | TGTGCCAGCAGCAGTAAAAACATTCAGTACTTC
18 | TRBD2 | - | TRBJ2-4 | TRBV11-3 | CASSRPGTSGSGKNIQYF | TGTGCCAGCAGCCGTCCCGGGACTAGCGGGTCAGGCAAAAACATTCAGTACTTC
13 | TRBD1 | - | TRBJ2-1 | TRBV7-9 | CASRPQGAGEQFF | TGTGCCAGCAGACCTCAGGGGGCGGGTGAGCAGTTCTTC
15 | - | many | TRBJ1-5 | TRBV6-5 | CASSPSAGFNQPQHF | TGTGCCAGCAGTCCGTCGGCGGGGTTCAATCAGCCCCAGCATTTT
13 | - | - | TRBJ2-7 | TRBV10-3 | CAISVQGGYEQYF | TGTGCCATCAGTGTGCAAGGAGGCTACGAGCAGTACTTC
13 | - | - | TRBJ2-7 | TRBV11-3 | CASSLTTVGEQYF | TGTGCCAGCAGTCTGACTACTGTAGGCGAGCAGTACTTC
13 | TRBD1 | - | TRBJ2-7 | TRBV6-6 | CASSPRGLDEQYF | TGTGCCAGCAGTCCCAGGGGGCTAGACGAGCAGTACTTC
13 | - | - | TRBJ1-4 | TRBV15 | CATRRGANEKLFF | TGTGCCACCCGCCGCGGGGCTAATGAAAAACTGTTTTTT
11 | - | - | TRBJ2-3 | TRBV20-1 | CSILPEDTQYF | TGCAGTATACTCCCCGAAGATACGCAGTATTTT
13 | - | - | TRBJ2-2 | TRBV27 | CASSSGNTGELFF | TGTGCCAGCAGTTCCGGGAACACCGGGGAGCTGTTTTTT
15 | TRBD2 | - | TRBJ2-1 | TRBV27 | CASTLTSGPFNEQFF | TGTGCCAGCACCTTGACTAGCGGCCCATTCAATGAGCAGTTCTTC
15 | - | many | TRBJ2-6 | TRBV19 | CASTGGRAGANVLTF | TGTGCCAGTACGGGCGGCAGGGCTGGGGCCAACGTCCTGACTTTC
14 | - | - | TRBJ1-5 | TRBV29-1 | CSVAFAGVGQPQHF | TGCAGCGTTGCCTTTGCGGGAGTTGGCCAGCCCCAGCATTTT
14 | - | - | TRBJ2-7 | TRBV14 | CASSSTLKSGEQYF | TGTGCCAGCAGCTCTACCTTGAAGTCTGGCGAGCAGTACTTC
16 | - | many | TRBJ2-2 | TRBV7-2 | CASSERVAMNTGELFF | TGTGCCAGCAGCGAGAGGGTAGCGATGAACACCGGGGAGCTGTTTTTT
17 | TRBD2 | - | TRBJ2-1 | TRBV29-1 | CSVEPPRSGTLNNEQFF | TGCAGCGTTGAGCCCCCACGTAGCGGGACCCTCAACAATGAGCAGTTCTTC
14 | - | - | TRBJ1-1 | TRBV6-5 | CASSRNTGGTEAFF | TGTGCCAGCAGCCGCAATACGGGGGGCACTGAAGCTTTCTTT
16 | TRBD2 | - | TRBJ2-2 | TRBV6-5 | CASSYSLAANTGELFF | TGTGCCAGCAGTTACTCGCTAGCGGCGAACACCGGGGAGCTGTTTTTT
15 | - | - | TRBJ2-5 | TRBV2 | CASRPTDSRKETQYF | TGTGCCAGCAGGCCAACGGACAGCCGTAAAGAGACCCAGTACTTC
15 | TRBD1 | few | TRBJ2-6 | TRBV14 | CASSHLGTGVNVLTF | TGTGCCAGCAGCCACCTCGGGACAGGGGTCAACGTCCTGACTTTC
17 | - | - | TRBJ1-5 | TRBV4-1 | CASSQDLAGSSNQPQHF | TGCGCCAGCAGCCAAGATCTTGCAGGGTCGAGCAATCAGCCCCAGCATTTT
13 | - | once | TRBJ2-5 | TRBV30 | CAWSVGLVKEQYF | TGTGCCTGGAGTGTAGGGCTAGTAAAAGAGCAGTACTTC
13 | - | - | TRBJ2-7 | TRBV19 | CASSYRVEYEQYF | TGTGCCAGCAGCTACAGGGTGGAATACGAGCAGTACTTC
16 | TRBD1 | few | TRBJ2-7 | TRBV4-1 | CASSQPSGTGNYEQYF | TGCGCCAGCAGCCAACCTTCCGGGACAGGGAATTACGAGCAGTACTTC
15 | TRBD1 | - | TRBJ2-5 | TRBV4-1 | CASSSGQGGGETQYF | TGCGCCAGCAGCTCGGGACAGGGGGGAGGAGAGACCCAGTACTTC
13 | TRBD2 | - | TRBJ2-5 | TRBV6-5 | CAAGGGSAKTQYF | TGTGCCGCGGGGGGCGGGAGTGCGAAGACCCAGTACTTC
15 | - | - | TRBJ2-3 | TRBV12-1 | CASSPPTLGTDTQYF | TGTGCCAGCAGCCCCCCGACCCTCGGCACAGATACGCAGTATTTT
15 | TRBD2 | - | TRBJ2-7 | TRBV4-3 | CAGSHQREGPYEQYF | TGCGCCGGCAGCCACCAGCGGGAGGGTCCCTACGAGCAGTACTTC
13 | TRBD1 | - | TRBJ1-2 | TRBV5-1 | CASETTGGSGYTF | TGCGCCTCCGAGACGACAGGGGGCTCGGGCTACACCTTC
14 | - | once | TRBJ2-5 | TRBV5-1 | CASRTPGAEETQYF | TGCGCCAGCAGGACCCCAGGGGCAGAAGAGACCCAGTACTTC
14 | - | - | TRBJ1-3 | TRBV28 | CASSLVGMKNTIYF | TGTGCCAGCAGTTTGGTAGGGATGAAAAACACCATATATTTT
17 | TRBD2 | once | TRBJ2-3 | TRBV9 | CASSVGTSGRVTDTQYF | TGTGCCAGCAGCGTAGGAACTAGCGGGAGGGTCACAGATACGCAGTATTTT
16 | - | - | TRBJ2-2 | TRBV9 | CASSVGGFVETGELFF | TGTGCCAGCAGCGTAGGGGGTTTCGTGGAGACCGGGGAGCTGTTTTTT
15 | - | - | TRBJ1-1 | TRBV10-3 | CAISESPGQNTEAFF | TGTGCCATCAGTGAGTCCCCAGGGCAGAACACTGAAGCTTTCTTT
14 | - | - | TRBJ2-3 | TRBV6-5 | CAIARSPYTDTQYF | TGTGCCATCGCCCGGTCCCCTTACACAGATACGCAGTATTTT
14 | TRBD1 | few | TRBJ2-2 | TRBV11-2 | CASSAYRGPGELFF | TGTGCCAGCAGCGCATACAGGGGTCCCGGGGAGCTGTTTTTT
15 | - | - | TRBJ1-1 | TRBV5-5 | CASSLGTNMNTEAFF | TGTGCCAGCAGCTTGGGGACGAACATGAACACTGAAGCTTTCTTT
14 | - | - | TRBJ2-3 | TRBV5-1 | CASSPPGSGYTQYF | TGCGCCAGCAGCCCCCCGGGTAGCGGATATACGCAGTATTTT
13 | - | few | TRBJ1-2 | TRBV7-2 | CASSFYLNYGYTF | TGTGCCAGCAGCTTTTATCTGAACTATGGCTACACCTTC
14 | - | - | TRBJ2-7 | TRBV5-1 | CASSGTAGSNEQYF | TGCGCCAGCAGCGGTACTGCAGGGTCGAACGAGCAGTACTTC
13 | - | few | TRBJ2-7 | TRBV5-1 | CASSLVGSYEQYF | TGCGCCAGCAGCTTGGTGGGATCCTACGAGCAGTACTTC
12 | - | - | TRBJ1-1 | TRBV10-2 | CASSPGRVEAFF | TGCGCCAGCAGCCCGGGGAGGGTTGAAGCTTTCTTT
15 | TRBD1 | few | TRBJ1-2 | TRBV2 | CASSSDNRGLFGYTF | TGTGCCAGCAGTTCCGACAACAGGGGGCTGTTTGGCTACACCTTC
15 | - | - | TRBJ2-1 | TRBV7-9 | CASSLGTGGNNEQFF | TGTGCCAGCAGCTTAGGGACTGGGGGTAACAATGAGCAGTTCTTC
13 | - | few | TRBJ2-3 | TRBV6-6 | CASRDSATDTQYF | TGTGCCAGCCGGGATAGCGCTACAGATACGCAGTATTTT
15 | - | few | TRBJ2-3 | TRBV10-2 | CASREQGGGTDTQYF | TGCGCCAGCAGGGAGCAAGGGGGTGGAACAGATACGCAGTATTTT
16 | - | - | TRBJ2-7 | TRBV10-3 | CAISESTRRGPNEQYF | TGTGCCATCAGTGAGTCGACTCGCAGGGGACCGAACGAGCAGTACTTC
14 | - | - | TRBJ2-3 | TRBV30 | CAWSVGGGTDTQYF | TGTGCCTGGAGTGTTGGGGGAGGCACAGATACGCAGTATTTT
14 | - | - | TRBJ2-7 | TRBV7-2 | CASSRRVTMYEQYF | TGTGCCAGCAGCCGGCGGGTTACGATGTACGAGCAGTACTTC